The rows below give T cell receptor beta chains drawn from one sample of a study of blood T cell repertoires in COVID-19. Method: immunoSEQ multiplex PCR; TCRdb's copy keeps in-frame clones and lacks some. The sample yields about 63,000 clones, around 79% seen once. Sequencing was carried out using peripheral blood. Receptors were obtained from a human donor in a cohort sampled during active COVID-19. CDR3s include the opening cysteine and the closing phenylalanine or tryptophan. D genes are given only for firm matches. Only part of the rows carry a size: once, few, many, or a class if the clone is expanded.

>NA|TRBJ1-5|NA|TRBV30
CAWSVAGSNEQPQHF
TGTGCCTGGAGTGTGGCGGGGAGTAACGAGCAGCCCCAGCATTTT
>NA|TRBJ2-2|NA|TRBV7-3
CASSLRVAGELFF
TGTGCCAGCAGCTTGAGGGTCGCCGGGGAGCTGTTTTTT
>NA|TRBJ2-7|NA|TRBV28
CASSFNGAYEQYF
TGTGCCAGCAGTTTTAACGGGGCCTACGAGCAGTACTTC
>NA|TRBJ2-7|TRBD2|TRBV5-1
CASKGLAGGEQYF
TGCGCCAGCAAGGGACTAGCGGGAGGGGAACAGTACTTC
>once|TRBJ2-7|TRBD2|TRBV5-1
CASSLAASGASVSYEQYF
TGCGCCAGCAGCTTGGCTGCTAGCGGGGCTAGCGTCTCCTACGAGCAGTACTTC
>NA|TRBJ2-3|TRBD2|TRBV24-1
CATKAGGLWDTQYF
TGTGCCACCAAAGCGGGAGGCCTATGGGATACGCAGTATTTT
>NA|TRBJ2-5|NA|TRBV3-1/TRBV3-2
CATTEGGKETQYF
TGTGCCACAACCGAGGGGGGGAAAGAGACCCAGTACTTC
>NA|TRBJ2-1|TRBD2|TRBV15
CATSTRLAGVNEQFF
TGTGCCACCAGCACTCGGCTAGCGGGAGTCAATGAGCAGTTCTTC
>NA|TRBJ1-1|NA|TRBV3-1/TRBV3-2
CASSHEGGPFF
TGTGCCAGCAGCCATGAGGGGGGGCCTTTCTTT
>once|TRBJ1-1|NA|TRBV5-1
CASSRQSNTEAFF
TGCGCCAGCAGTCGACAGTCGAACACTGAAGCTTTCTTT
>NA|TRBJ2-7|NA|TRBV5-1
CASSLVIGGSREQYF
TGCGCCAGCAGCTTGGTTATAGGGGGTTCCAGGGAGCAGTACTTC
>NA|TRBJ1-1|NA|TRBV7-2
CASSAQTVGDTEAFF
TGTGCCAGCAGCGCCCAGACAGTTGGAGACACTGAAGCTTTCTTT
>once|TRBJ2-3|TRBD1|TRBV6-5
CASGSDRYTDTQYF
TGTGCCAGCGGATCGGACAGGTACACAGATACGCAGTATTTT
>NA|TRBJ2-3|NA|TRBV4-3
CASSQDPGAPQDTQYF
TGCGCCAGCAGCCAAGACCCAGGGGCCCCACAGGATACGCAGTATTTT
>NA|TRBJ2-3|TRBD2|TRBV5-1
CASSPWTSLSGDTQYF
TGCGCCAGCAGCCCGTGGACTAGCTTGTCGGGGGATACGCAGTATTTT
>NA|TRBJ2-7|TRBD2|TRBV28
CASSPRAGGLYEQYF
TGTGCCAGCAGCCCCCGAGCGGGAGGGCTCTACGAGCAGTACTTC
>NA|TRBJ1-1|NA|TRBV29-1
CSVTRTRETEAFF
TGCAGCGTTACAAGGACCCGGGAAACTGAAGCTTTCTTT
>NA|TRBJ1-1|NA|TRBV10-3
CATLTPGDEAFF
TGTGCCACCTTAACCCCCGGTGATGAAGCTTTCTTT
>NA|TRBJ1-3|TRBD1|TRBV7-7
CASSSDRGSGNTIYF
TGTGCTAGCAGCAGTGACAGGGGGAGCGGAAACACCATATATTTT
>few|TRBJ2-7|TRBD1|TRBV28
CATLDRDEQYF
TGTGCCACCTTGGACAGGGACGAGCAGTACTTC
>NA|TRBJ2-1|NA|TRBV7-3
CASSLNYLDNEQFF
TGTGCCAGCAGCTTAAACTATCTCGACAATGAGCAGTTCTTC
>few|TRBJ2-7|NA|TRBV11-2
CASSLSLTYEQYF
TGTGCCAGCAGCTTATCACTTACCTACGAGCAGTACTTC
>NA|TRBJ1-5|NA|TRBV18
CASSPLQRRGNQPQHF
TGTGCCAGCTCACCACTACAACGCCGGGGGAATCAGCCCCAGCATTTT
>NA|TRBJ2-7|TRBD1|TRBV29-1
CSVEGQGAEEQYF
TGCAGCGTTGAGGGACAGGGGGCTGAAGAGCAGTACTTC
>few|TRBJ2-2|NA|TRBV6-5
CAGRQGGTGELFF
TGTGCCGGCCGTCAGGGTGGCACCGGGGAGCTGTTTTTT
>NA|TRBJ2-7|TRBD1|TRBV5-1
CASRGDRGNDEQYF
TGCGCCAGCAGGGGGGACAGGGGAAACGACGAGCAGTACTTC
>NA|TRBJ1-4|TRBD1|TRBV3-1/TRBV3-2
CASSPRDRGLTNEKLFF
TGTGCCAGCAGCCCGAGGGACAGGGGGCTAACTAATGAAAAACTGTTTTTT
>once|TRBJ2-7|NA|TRBV5-1
CASSLNRPTDYEQYF
TGCGCCAGCAGCTTAAACAGACCTACGGACTACGAGCAGTACTTC
>NA|TRBJ2-4|NA|TRBV25-1
CASSDWFGVAGNIQYF
TGTGCCAGCAGTGATTGGTTCGGAGTAGCCGGAAACATTCAGTACTTC
>once|TRBJ1-2|TRBD1|TRBV5-8
CASSLRGQGVSGYTF
TGTGCCAGCAGCTTGCGGGGACAGGGGGTTTCTGGCTACACCTTC
>NA|TRBJ2-7|TRBD2|TRBV5-1
CASSVAGGRYEQYF
TGCGCCAGCAGCGTAGCGGGAGGTCGGTACGAGCAGTACTTC
>NA|TRBJ1-3|NA|TRBV5-5
CASSPDRFSGNTIYF
TGTGCCAGCAGCCCTGACAGGTTCTCTGGAAACACCATATATTTT
>few|TRBJ1-1|NA|TRBV28
CASSLHATEAFF
TGTGCCAGCAGCTTACACGCGACTGAAGCTTTCTTT
>NA|TRBJ1-2|TRBD1|TRBV30
CAWSSTGGYGYTF
TGTGCCTGGAGTTCGACAGGGGGCTATGGCTACACCTTC
>NA|TRBJ2-5|NA|TRBV2
CASTGYQETQYF
TGTGCCAGCACGGGTTACCAAGAGACCCAGTACTTC
>NA|TRBJ2-2|NA|TRBV23-1
CASSPRGLRSCDTGELFF
TGCGCCAGCAGTCCCAGGGGCTTAAGATCCTGCGACACCGGGGAGCTGTTTTTT
>NA|TRBJ1-2|TRBD1|TRBV20-1
CSARQGEGYTF
TGCAGTGCACGACAGGGCGAAGGCTACACCTTC
>NA|TRBJ2-7|NA|TRBV21-1
CASSNQSGCSYEQYF
TGTGCCAGCAGCAACCAGAGCGGCTGCTCCTACGAGCAGTACTTC